The 16 T cell receptor beta chains below were found in one sample sequenced in a study of CD4 T cells in relation to SARS-CoV-2 and coronaviruses. The data were produced by immunoSEQ multiplex PCR, yet TCRdb's version contains in-frame clones alone and is incomplete. The sample lists roughly 17,000 clones; 60% to 80% were seen once. Unexposed donor CD4+ T cells date from about 2011-2018, before the COVID-19 pandemic. After more than eight days of culture, CD4+ T cells were isolated. No antigen has been identified for these receptors. The sample taken for sequencing was CD4+ T cells from PBMCs, cultured in vitro. Receptor source: a human donor in good health.

The V gene is TRBV19, the J gene TRBJ1-5; the D is unclear. This CDR3 region has 9 residues. Germline CDR1 is LNHDA and CDR2 is SQIVND (reference sequence). V lost 9 bases and J lost 11, with 8 bases in between. The CDR3 protein is CASGWAQHF. The CDR3 region has the DNA TGTGCCAGCGGGTGGGCCCAGCATTTT.

The chain employs TRBV2 and TRBJ2-4, with D possibly TRBD1 on 6 matching bases. The CDR3 runs 14 residues. Germline V gene sequence: CDR1 SNHLY, CDR2 FYNNEI. V shed 5 bases and J shed 2 bases, with 10 bases lying between them. CDR3 in amino acids: CASSLDRSKNIQYF. The CDR3 DNA is TGTGCCAGCAGTTTAGACAGGTCCAAAAACATTCAGTACTTC.

The CDR3 protein is CAWSQGRLGNQPQHF. In nucleotides, the CDR3 is TGTGCCTGGAGTCAGGGGAGGTTGGGCAATCAGCCCCAGCATTTT. V is TRBV30 and J is TRBJ1-5; D possibly corresponds to TRBD1 (6 bases). Trimming removed 2 bases at V and 2 bases at J, with 13 bases between. The CDR3 extends over 15 amino acids. CDR1 and CDR2 from the germline V gene are GTSNPN and SVGIG (reference sequence).

J is TRBJ1-3 and V is TRBV6-5, with a possible D match to TRBD1 (6 bases). Germline V gene data show CDR1 as MNHEY and CDR2 as SVGAGI. Deletions cut 8 bases from V and 0 bases from J, with 11 bases between. This CDR3 region has 14 residues. The CDR3 loop reads CASLTGSSGNTIYF. DNA for the CDR3: TGTGCCAGCCTAACAGGGAGCTCTGGAAACACCATATATTTT.

This clone was seen a handful of times. The V and J genes are TRBV7-9 and TRBJ2-1; 9 nucleotides match TRBD2. This CDR3 comprises 15 residues. The J segment lost 8 bases and the V segment lost 5 bases, leaving 10 bases of the junction unmatched. Germline values: CDR1 SEHNR, CDR2 FQNEAQ (reference sequence). For the CDR3, the DNA is TGTGCCAGCAGCCCGCCTGCGGGAGGGTTTTATGAGCAGTTCTTC. It yields the protein CASSPPAGGFYEQFF.

The V gene is TRBV6-2 or TRBV6-3, the J gene TRBJ2-7; 12 bases match TRBD2. The germline V gene encodes CDR1 MNHEY and CDR2 SVGEGT. This CDR3 is built from 15 residues. Trimming at V came to 2 bases and at J to 3 bases, leaving 2 bases not matched to a gene. Here the CDR3 reads CASSYETSGSYEQYF. The CDR3 DNA reads as TGTGCCAGCAGTTACGAGACTAGCGGGAGCTACGAGCAGTACTTC.

This clone has more than one count but fewer than ten. This chain uses TRBV10-1 with TRBJ1-2; 7 nucleotides line up with TRBD1. There are 13 residues in the CDR3. V dropped 5 bases and J dropped 7; count of bases not matched to a gene: 7. Germline CDR1 and CDR2: WNHNN and SYGVQD (reference sequence). The CDR3 here is CASSSTGSSGYTF. In DNA form, the CDR3 reads TGCGCCAGCAGTTCGACAGGGTCCTCTGGCTACACCTTC.

This chain links TRBV5-1 with TRBJ2-7; D unresolved. The CDR3 runs to 14 residues. Trimming took 1 base from V and 3 from J, leaving 11 bases between them. In germline, CDR1 is SGHRS, CDR2 YFSETQ. DNA for the CDR3: TGCGCCAGCAGCTTGCTCGAGAGTCACTACGAGCAGTACTTC. Its protein is CASSLLESHYEQYF.

V is TRBV29-1 and J is TRBJ2-3, with 13 bases that match TRBD2. CDR3 length equals 14 residues. Germline CDR1 reads SQVTM; CDR2 reads ANQGSEA. V lost 7 bases to trimming and J lost 3 bases; unmatched junction nucleotides: 4. The CDR3, as DNA: TGCAGCGGTCGACTAGCGGGAGGAACAGATACGCAGTATTTT. Translating it yields CSGRLAGGTDTQYF.

The rearrangement joins TRBV12-5 to TRBJ2-1; tentatively, D is TRBD1 or TRBD2 (6 bases each). The CDR3 runs 15 residues. CDR1 is LGHNT, CDR2 FRNRAP, per germline. With 6 bases removed from V and 9 bases from J, the gap between germline ends came to 21 bases. The CDR3 DNA reads TGTGCTAGTGGGACCGACGGGGGCCTTACAGGTGAGCAGTTCTTC. As protein: CASGTDGGLTGEQFF.

V gene TRBV2 combines with J gene TRBJ1-5; 8 positions match TRBD1. V shed 5 bases and J 4 bases; nucleotides not matched to a gene: 7. The CDR3 covers 15 residues. CDR1 is SNHLY and CDR2 is FYNNEI in the germline V gene. CDR3 DNA sequence: TGTGCCAGCAGTCAAGACAGGGGAGTGAATCAGCCCCAGCATTTT. Amino acid sequence: CASSQDRGVNQPQHF. The variable domain in full, with the rest retrieved from reference TRBV2 and TRBJ1-5, is EPEVTQTPSHQVTQMGQEVILRCVPISNHLYFYWYRQILGQKVEFLVSFYNNEISEKSEIFDDQFSVERPDGSNFTLKIRSTKLEDSAMYFCASSQDRGVNQPQHFGDGTRLSIL.

In its sample, this clone ranks as large. This chain joins TRBV18 and TRBJ2-5; TRBD2 aligns across 8 bases. Germline trimming cut 3 bases from V and 5 bases from J; bases unmatched to any gene: 5. This CDR3 comprises 14 residues. Germline loops: CDR1 KGHSH, CDR2 LQKENI. CDR3 DNA: TGTGCCAGCTCACCCCGATCGGGGGGGGAGACCCAGTACTTC. It translates to CASSPRSGGETQYF.

V and J are TRBV12-3 or TRBV12-4 and TRBJ1-1, with unresolved D. V lost 7 bases to trimming and J lost 0 bases, with 9 bases between them. CDR3 length: 13 amino acids. The CDR3 is CASTIYLNTEAFF. CDR3 bases: TGTGCCAGCACGATTTACTTGAACACTGAAGCTTTCTTT.

In its sample, this clone was seen a few times. The chain joins TRBV3-1 (or the pseudogene TRBV3-2) to TRBJ2-1; D is ambiguous. V was clipped by 4 bases and J by 6 bases, with 7 bases between them. The CDR3 contains 12 residues. From germline, CDR1 is LGHDT and CDR2 YNNKEL (reference sequence). The CDR3, as DNA: TGTGCCAGCAGCCGATGGGGCAATGAGCAGTTCTTC. Translated, it gives CASSRWGNEQFF.

This clone has only a few counts. This chain connects TRBV10-3 to TRBJ2-7; a weak D match, TRBD2 (5 bases). Germline V gene sequence: CDR1 ENHRY, CDR2 SYGVKD. The CDR3 is made up of 17 amino acids. V lost 0 bases and J lost 0, with 15 bases in between. The CDR3: CAISESAALGNSYEQYF. The CDR3 DNA follows: TGTGCCATCAGTGAGTCGGCCGCTCTCGGGAACTCCTACGAGCAGTACTTC.

The chain uses TRBV27 and TRBJ1-2; TRBD1 agrees at 7 bases. V trimming: 5 bases; J trimming: 2 bases; junction bases outside the gene matches: 5. The CDR3 sequence is 14 residues long. In germline, CDR1 is MNHEY, CDR2 SMNVEV (reference sequence). The CDR3 sequence is CASSPLGQNYGYTF. CDR3 sequence (DNA): TGTGCCAGCAGTCCGTTGGGACAGAACTATGGCTACACCTTC.